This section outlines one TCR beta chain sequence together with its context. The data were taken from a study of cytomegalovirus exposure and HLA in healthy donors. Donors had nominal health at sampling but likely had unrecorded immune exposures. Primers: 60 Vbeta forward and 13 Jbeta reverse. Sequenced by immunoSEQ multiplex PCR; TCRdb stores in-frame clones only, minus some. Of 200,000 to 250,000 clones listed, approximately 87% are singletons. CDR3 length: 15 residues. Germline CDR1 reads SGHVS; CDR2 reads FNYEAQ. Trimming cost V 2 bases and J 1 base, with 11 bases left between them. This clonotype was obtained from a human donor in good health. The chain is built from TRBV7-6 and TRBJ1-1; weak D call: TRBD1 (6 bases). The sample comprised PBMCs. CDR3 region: CASSLSPGENTEAFF. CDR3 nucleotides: TGTGCCAGCAGCTTAAGTCCAGGGGAGAACACTGAAGCTTTCTTT.